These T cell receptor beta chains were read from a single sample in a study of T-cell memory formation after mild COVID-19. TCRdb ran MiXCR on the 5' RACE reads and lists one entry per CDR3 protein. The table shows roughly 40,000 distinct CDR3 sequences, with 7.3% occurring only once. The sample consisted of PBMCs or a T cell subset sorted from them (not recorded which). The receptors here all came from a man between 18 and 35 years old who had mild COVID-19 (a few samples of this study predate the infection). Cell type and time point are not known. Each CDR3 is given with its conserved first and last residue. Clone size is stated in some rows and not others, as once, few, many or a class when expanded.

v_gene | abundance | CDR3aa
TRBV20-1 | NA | CSARDSRQGAGELFF
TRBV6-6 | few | CASSYSSLQGTGELFF
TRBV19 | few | CASSPLQRMNTEAFF
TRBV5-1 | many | CASSLGGSRETQYF
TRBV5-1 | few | CASSATGYQETQYF
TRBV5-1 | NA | CASSLEAANYGYTF
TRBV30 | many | CAWSRGNQETQYF
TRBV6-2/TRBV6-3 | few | CASSWRLANDEQFF
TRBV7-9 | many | CASSPPSYEQYF
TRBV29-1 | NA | CSVEQGQGVGYTF
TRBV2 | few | CATSEGLGYGYTF
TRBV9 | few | CASSSLGGETQYF
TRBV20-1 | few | CSANRDIGQPQHF
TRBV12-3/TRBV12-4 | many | CASRDRDNEQFF
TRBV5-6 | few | CASSLYPQETQYF
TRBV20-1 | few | CSARKGAKNIQYF
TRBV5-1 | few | CASSLEQSSGNTIYF
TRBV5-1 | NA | CASRGQGHTEAFF
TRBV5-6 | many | CASSLDRQEETQYF
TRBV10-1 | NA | CASSSTQDRNTGELFF
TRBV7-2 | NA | CASSLASGKWDTQYF
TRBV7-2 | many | CASSLGHSQETQYF
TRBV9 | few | CASSTSGSASQFF
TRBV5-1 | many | CASSSGSGANDYTF
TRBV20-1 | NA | CSARPAGAETQYF
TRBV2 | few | CASSEQGQNYGYTF
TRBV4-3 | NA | CASREGTGELFF
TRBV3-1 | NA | CASSRGQGAGYNEQFF
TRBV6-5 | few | CASSPLGTRGSEQYF
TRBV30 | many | CAWSTGYEQYF
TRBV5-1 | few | CASRQGDTGNTIYF
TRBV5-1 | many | CASSLTGVDTEAFF
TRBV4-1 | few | CASSQGWQAGYTF
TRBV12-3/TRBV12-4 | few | CASSRTGGKVQYF
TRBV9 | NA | CASSVAGVEETQYF
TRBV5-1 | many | CASSHGGRSGELFF
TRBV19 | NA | CASSIRGTETQYF
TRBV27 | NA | CASSNQGARNTEAFF
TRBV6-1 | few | CASSEALGGGKGFF
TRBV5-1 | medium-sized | CASSLAAWGETGELFF